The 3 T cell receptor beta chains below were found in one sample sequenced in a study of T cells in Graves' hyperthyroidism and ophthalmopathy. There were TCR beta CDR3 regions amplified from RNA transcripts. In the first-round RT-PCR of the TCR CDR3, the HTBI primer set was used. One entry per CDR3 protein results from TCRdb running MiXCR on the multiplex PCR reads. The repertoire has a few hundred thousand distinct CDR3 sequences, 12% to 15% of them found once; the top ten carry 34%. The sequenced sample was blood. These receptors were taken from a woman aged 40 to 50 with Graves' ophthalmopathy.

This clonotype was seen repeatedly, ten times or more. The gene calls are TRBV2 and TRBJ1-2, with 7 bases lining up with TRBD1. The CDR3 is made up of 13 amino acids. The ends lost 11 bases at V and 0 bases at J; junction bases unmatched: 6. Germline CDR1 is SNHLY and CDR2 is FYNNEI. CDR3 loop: CAASQGSNYGYTF. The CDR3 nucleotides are TGTGCCGCTTCACAGGGGTCTAACTATGGCTACACCTTC.

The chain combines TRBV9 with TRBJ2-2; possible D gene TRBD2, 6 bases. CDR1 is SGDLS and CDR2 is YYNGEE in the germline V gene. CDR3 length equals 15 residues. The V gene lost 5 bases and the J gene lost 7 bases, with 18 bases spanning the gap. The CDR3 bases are TGTGCCAGCAGTACCGGTAGGGGACTCGGCGGGGAGCTGTTTTTT. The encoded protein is CASSTGRGLGGELFF.

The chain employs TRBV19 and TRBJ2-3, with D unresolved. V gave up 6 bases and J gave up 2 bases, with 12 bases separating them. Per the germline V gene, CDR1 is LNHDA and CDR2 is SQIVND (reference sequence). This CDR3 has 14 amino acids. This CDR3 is CASSLGSYTDTQYF. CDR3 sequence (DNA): TGTGCCAGTAGCCTCGGGTCATACACAGATACGCAGTATTTT.